This T cell receptor (beta chain) was profiled in a study of T-cell reconstitution after alpha-beta-depleted transplantation in children. This clonotype has a count of ten or more. As yet, its antigen is unknown. Trimming took 7 bases from V and 1 from J, leaving 4 bases between them. The germline V gene encodes CDR1 MDHEN and CDR2 SYDVKM. This CDR3 is 11 amino acids long. Construction of the TCRbeta library involved unique molecular identifiers. TCRdb re-derived calls from the PCR reads in MiXCR, one entry per CDR3 protein. The sample lists 200,000 to 250,000 distinct CDR3 sequences, under 13% seen once, with 28% in the top ten. Points from the study as a whole: A year had passed since transplant, and T-cell counts and diversity by then came mostly from newly produced T cells. Two months or so post-transplant, alpha-beta T cells reportedly derived from several hundred expanded graft clones. Surviving recipient T cells and thymic progenitors underlay high day-60 TCRbeta diversity in some patients.

The sequence was obtained from a child younger than two with acute myeloid leukemia, due to receive a stem cell transplant. The material sequenced was PBMCs, taken before TCRalphabeta/CD19-depleted stem cell transplant. The chain employs TRBV28 and TRBJ1-1, with unresolved D. The CDR3 DNA reads TGTGCCAGCATGCAGAACACTGAAGCTTTCTTT. Translated, it gives CASMQNTEAFF.